Shown below are 14 T cell receptor beta chains from a single sample sequenced in a study of T-cell memory formation after mild COVID-19. TCRdb independently ran MiXCR on the 5' RACE reads; one entry per CDR3 protein. Here the sample spans more than 350,000 distinct CDR3 sequences, about a sixth being singletons. The specimen sequenced was PBMCs or a T cell subset sorted from them (not recorded which). These receptors all come from a man between 18 and 35 years old who had mild COVID-19 (a few samples of this study predate the infection). Cell type and time point are not known.

This clonotype has a handful of counts. The chain uses TRBV3-1 and TRBJ2-3; D remains ambiguous. CDR1 LGHDT and CDR2 YNNKEL come from the germline V gene (reference sequence). The CDR3 runs to 15 residues. V was shortened by 0 bases and J by 6 bases, with 13 bases between the two germline ends. The CDR3 loop reads CASSQDSKAPDTQYF. The CDR3 region has the DNA TGTGCCAGCAGCCAAGATTCGAAGGCTCCCGATACGCAGTATTTT.

This clonotype was seen ten or more times. V is TRBV20-1 and J is TRBJ1-2, with a tentative D call TRBD1 (6 bases). There are 14 residues in the CDR3. Germline values: CDR1 DFQATT, CDR2 SNEGSKA (reference sequence). Trimming took 3 bases from V and 8 from J, leaving 19 bases between them. The CDR3 sequence: CSARTGKGVLGYTF. The CDR3 coding sequence is TGCAGTGCTAGGACGGGAAAGGGGGTGTTAGGCTACACCTTC.

This clonotype was detected only a few times. The chain has TRBV29-1 and TRBJ2-3; D possibly corresponds to TRBD2 (5 bases). The CDR3 is made up of 12 amino acids. Trimming stripped 8 bases from V and 6 bases from J, with 15 bases between. CDR1 SQVTM and CDR2 ANQGSEA come from the germline V gene. The CDR3 loop is CSLSGGYDTQYF. The CDR3 coding sequence is TGCAGCTTATCAGGAGGTTACGATACGCAGTATTTT.

This clonotype showed up just a few times. Possible read error: a much larger clone is one base away. V gene TRBV5-1 combines with J gene TRBJ2-2; D uncertain. Trimming left V 0 bases short and J 1 base short, with 4 bases between. Germline V gene data show CDR1 as SGHRS and CDR2 as YFSETQ. The length of the CDR3 is 14 residues. CDR3 in DNA: TGCGCCAGCAGCTTGGTACAGAACACCGGGGAGCTGTTTTTT. This codes for CASSLVQNTGELFF.

The CDR3 sequence is CAISAVGGGLGEQYF. CDR3 sequence (DNA): TGTGCCATCAGCGCGGTGGGGGGCGGGCTTGGTGAGCAGTACTTC. The chain employs TRBV10-3 and TRBJ2-7; D may be TRBD1 or TRBD2 (6 bases each). The CDR3 covers 15 residues. Per the germline V gene, CDR1 is ENHRY and CDR2 is SYGVKD. Trimming took off 6 bases at V and 7 bases at J, with 22 bases between the two ends.

This clonotype showed up many times. The gene calls are TRBV7-9 and TRBJ1-1; 7 positions match TRBD1. There are 15 residues in the CDR3. Germline CDR1 reads SEHNR; CDR2 reads FQNEAQ (reference sequence). V lost 4 bases to trimming and J lost 4 bases; unmatched junction nucleotides: 9. CDR3 sequence (DNA): TGTGCCAGCAGCTCCGGGCCCGGGACAGCCACTGAAGCTTTCTTT. This codes for CASSSGPGTATEAFF.

This clonotype was counted a few times. The V call is TRBV9, the J call TRBJ2-1; 13 bases fit TRBD2. Unmatched junction bases numbered 3, after V lost 4 bases and J lost 2 bases. Germline V lookup: CDR1 SGDLS, CDR2 YYNGEE. The CDR3 spans 16 residues. The CDR3 spells CASSIGLAGAYNEQFF. Here the CDR3 DNA reads TGTGCCAGCAGCATCGGACTAGCGGGGGCCTACAATGAGCAGTTCTTC.

This clonotype showed up many times. The V and J genes are TRBV3-1 and TRBJ2-5, with D unclear. This CDR3 comprises 16 residues. The ends were cut back, 3 bases at V and 4 bases at J, with 18 bases in the middle. Per the germline V gene, CDR1 is LGHDT and CDR2 is YNNKEL (reference sequence). For the CDR3, the DNA is TGTGCCAGCAGCCACAAAGGCGGCTGGGCAACAGAGACCCAGTACTTC. Encoded protein: CASSHKGGWATETQYF.

The chain joins TRBV4-1 to TRBJ1-6; D remains unclear. V lost 0 bases and J 0 bases, leaving 9 bases between the germline ends. CDR1 is MGHRA, CDR2 YSYEKL, per germline. The CDR3 loop spans 17 amino acids. CDR3 nucleotide sequence: TGCGCCAGCAGCCAAGAAGGTTCCGGCTCCTATAATTCACCCCTCCACTTT. It encodes CASSQEGSGSYNSPLHF.

This clonotype turned up a few times. V gene TRBV20-1 combines with J gene TRBJ2-5, with D perhaps being TRBD1 or TRBD2 (5 bases each). The CDR3 covers 13 residues. Germline V gene data show CDR1 as DFQATT and CDR2 as SNEGSKA (reference sequence). The V gene lost 6 bases and the J gene lost 7 bases, with 18 bases spanning the gap. The CDR3 here is CSALEGIIGTQYF. CDR3 DNA sequence: TGCAGTGCCCTCGAGGGGATAATAGGGACCCAGTACTTC.

This chain links TRBV29-1 with TRBJ1-2; D might be TRBD1 (5 bases). Germline assignment: CDR1 SQVTM and CDR2 ANQGSEA. The germline V and J ends were trimmed by 2 bases and 4 bases, with 11 bases remaining between them. The CDR3 covers 13 residues. The CDR3 bases are TGCAGCGTTGAATACGGGGCAGTCTATGGCTACACCTTC. Translated, it gives CSVEYGAVYGYTF.

In this sample, this clonotype turned up a few times. The chain links TRBV6-6 to TRBJ2-5; 13 bases match TRBD2. V lost 5 bases to trimming and J lost 5 bases; unmatched junction nucleotides: 8. Germline CDR1 and CDR2: MNHNY and SVGAGI (reference sequence). This CDR3 region has 16 residues. The DNA for the CDR3 is TGTGCCAGCAGTACGACTAGCGGGGGGAGTGTGGAGACCCAGTACTTC. This translates into CASSTTSGGSVETQYF.

This clonotype was seen a handful of times. The chain employs TRBV28 and TRBJ1-3; no clear D gene. The CDR3 loop spans 13 amino acids. Per germline, CDR1 MDHEN and CDR2 SYDVKM. The ends were cut back, 3 bases at V and 4 bases at J, with 7 bases in the middle. CDR3: CASSFAQGNTIYF. The CDR3 nucleotides read TGTGCCAGCAGTTTTGCGCAGGGAAACACCATATATTTT.

This clonotype was recorded at least ten times. This chain links TRBV5-1 with TRBJ2-1, with D perhaps given as TRBD1 or TRBD2 (5 bases each). Germline-derived CDR1 and CDR2 are SGHRS and YFSETQ. The CDR3 has 16 residues. Trimming took off 3 bases at V and 6 bases at J, with 19 bases between the two ends. CDR3 loop: CASSSYGTESGNEQFF. CDR3 DNA sequence: TGCGCCAGCAGCTCCTACGGGACGGAGAGTGGCAATGAGCAGTTCTTC.